These 18 T cell receptor beta chains were sequenced from one sample in a study of response to subunit inactivated influenza vaccine. TCRdb used MiXCR to reprocess the RT-PCR reads, holding one entry per CDR3 protein. The sample records fewer than 600,000 distinct CDR3 sequences, more than 7% being singletons. This specimen was PBMCs from blood, taken around 2 years after vaccination. The receptors shown here come from a man aged 45-69 years who received an inactivated influenza vaccine.

This clonotype was seen more than once but under ten times. The J gene is TRBJ1-5, the V gene TRBV29-1, with TRBD1 identical over 7 bases. The CDR3 loop spans 13 amino acids. J lost 2 bases, V lost 7 bases, and 5 bases had no gene match. The V gene's germline CDR1 is SQVTM and CDR2 ANQGSEA. CDR3 bases: TGCAGCGCCACAGGGGCGTGCAATCAGCCCCAGCATTTT. Its translation: CSATGACNQPQHF.

This clonotype was counted ten times or more. The chain combines TRBV4-1 with TRBJ2-3; tentatively, D is TRBD1 (5 bases). Looked up from germline, CDR1 is MGHRA and CDR2 is YSYEKL. Trimming removed 0 bases at V and 9 bases at J, with 16 bases between. The CDR3 extends over 15 amino acids. Here the CDR3 DNA reads TGCGCCAGCAGCCAAGATCAGGGCCCCGTGACGACGCAGTATTTT. It translates to CASSQDQGPVTTQYF.

This clonotype was counted at least ten times. J is TRBJ2-1 and V is TRBV20-1, with 7 bases that match TRBD1. V was pared by 3 bases and J by 4 bases, with 6 bases of the junction left unmatched. The CDR3 extends over 14 amino acids. The germline CDR1 and CDR2 sequences are DFQATT and SNEGSKA (reference sequence). DNA of the CDR3: TGCAGTGCTAGGGGACAGCCGCTATACAATGAGCAGTTCTTC. Translated: CSARGQPLYNEQFF.

This clonotype was counted only a few times. The chain joins TRBV20-1 to TRBJ2-3; TRBD1 aligns across 7 bases. Germline CDR1 is DFQATT and CDR2 is SNEGSKA (reference sequence). CDR3 length: 14 residues. The V gene end was trimmed by 3 bases and the J gene end by 4 bases; junction bases not matched to a gene: 7. The DNA for the CDR3 is TGCAGTGCTAGGGCAGGGGGAATCCCAGATACGCAGTATTTT. Translating gives CSARAGGIPDTQYF.

At least ten counts were recorded for this clonotype. CDR3 protein: CASSFSGTSGYNEQFF. The CDR3, as DNA: TGTGCCAGCAGCTTTAGCGGGACTAGCGGATACAATGAGCAGTTCTTC. This chain uses TRBV11-1 with TRBJ2-1; 11 nucleotides line up with TRBD2. The germline CDR1 and CDR2 sequences are SGHAT and FQDESV (reference sequence). Germline trimming cut 3 bases from V and 4 bases from J; bases unmatched to any gene: 5. CDR3 size: 16 residues.

This clonotype was counted between two and nine times. The chain carries TRBV9 and TRBJ2-3; D possibly corresponds to TRBD2 (5 bases). The CDR3 is 20 residues long. Germline V gene data show CDR1 as SGDLS and CDR2 as YYNGEE. Trimming took 0 bases from V and 3 from J, leaving 26 bases between them. CDR3 nucleotide sequence: TGTGCCAGCAGCGTAGAAAACAGAACCAGAGGGCATAGAGGGACAGATACGCAGTATTTT. The encoded protein is CASSVENRTRGHRGTDTQYF.

The J gene is TRBJ1-1, the V gene TRBV20-1; D unresolved. The germline gives CDR1 DFQATT, CDR2 SNEGSKA (reference sequence). The CDR3 consists of 13 residues. Trimming shortened V by 3 bases and J by 0 bases, and 8 bases separated the two germline ends. The CDR3 loop is CSASVAVNTEAFF. CDR3 nucleotides: TGCAGTGCTAGCGTGGCGGTGAACACTGAAGCTTTCTTT.

This clonotype was seen a handful of times. The chain employs TRBV19 and TRBJ2-5, with unresolved D. This CDR3 region has 12 residues. CDR1 is LNHDA, CDR2 SQIVND, per germline (reference sequence). V lost 3 bases to trimming and J lost 0 bases, with 2 bases between them. CDR3 sequence reads: CASSINQETQYF. The CDR3 bases are TGTGCCAGTAGTATCAACCAAGAGACCCAGTACTTC.

This clonotype was picked up a small number of times. The CDR3 sequence is CASSPGYGRGLAAWTDTQYF. CDR3 nucleotide sequence: TGTGCCAGCAGTCCAGGATATGGCAGGGGGCTCGCTGCATGGACAGATACGCAGTATTTT. The chain combines TRBV28 with TRBJ2-3, with 8 bases identical to TRBD1. V was pared by 5 bases and J by 3 bases, with 22 bases of the junction left unmatched. Germline lookup yields CDR1 MDHEN and CDR2 SYDVKM. The CDR3 length is 20 residues.

This clonotype was counted between two and nine times. V gene TRBV16 combines with J gene TRBJ1-5; 7 bases are shared with TRBD1. The CDR3 runs 18 residues. Germline trimming cut 3 bases from V and 3 bases from J; bases unmatched to any gene: 14. Germline assignment: CDR1 KGHSY and CDR2 FQNENV. The CDR3 protein is CASSQKLRGRSDNQPQHF. The CDR3 region has the DNA TGTGCCAGCAGCCAGAAGTTAAGGGGGCGGAGTGACAATCAGCCCCAGCATTTT.

A few counts support this clonotype. The chain combines TRBV2 with TRBJ1-3, with a possible D match to TRBD1 (6 bases). The V end was cut by 5 bases, the J end by 4 bases, with 12 bases between. CDR3 size: 14 residues. Germline V CDR1 and CDR2: SNHLY, FYNNEI. CDR3 DNA: TGTGCCAGCAGTAAACAGGGACGGGGAAACACCATATATTTT. Translation: CASSKQGRGNTIYF.

The rearrangement joins TRBV27 to TRBJ2-1, with D perhaps TRBD2 (5 bases). This CDR3 has 15 residues. CDR1 and CDR2 (germline): MNHEY, SMNVEV (reference sequence). Trimming cost V 5 bases and J 1 base, with 12 bases left between them. The CDR3 DNA reads as TGTGCCAGCAGTATACAGAGGAGGTCCTACAATGAGCAGTTCTTC. This sequence encodes CASSIQRRSYNEQFF.

This rearrangement joins TRBV12-3 or TRBV12-4 to TRBJ2-5; TRBD1 aligns across 9 bases. This CDR3 spans 13 amino acids. J lost 0 bases, V lost 8 bases, and 1 base had no gene match. CDR3 in DNA: TGTGCCAGCGGGACAGGGAACCAAGAGACCCAGTACTTC. It codes for CASGTGNQETQYF.

A few counts support this clonotype. The rearrangement joins TRBV10-3 to TRBJ1-2; no definite D call. V gave up 5 bases and J gave up 1 base, with 5 bases separating them. Germline CDR1 reads ENHRY; CDR2 reads SYGVKD. The CDR3 runs 12 residues. The CDR3 DNA reads as TGTGCCATCAGTCACGATAACTATGGCTACACCTTC. It specifies CAISHDNYGYTF.

This clonotype was recorded only once. A clone one base away is much larger, so this may be a read error. This chain joins TRBV12-3 or TRBV12-4 and TRBJ2-5, with unresolved D. The V end lost 4 bases, the J end lost 11 bases, and 14 bases lay between the germline ends. The CDR3 totals 12 residues. CDR3 bases: TGTGCCAGCAGTTCTACAGTGGGCCGTCAGTACTTC. Its translation is CASSSTVGRQYF.

This rearrangement joins TRBV20-1 to TRBJ2-5; D gene unclear. CDR1 and CDR2 (germline): DFQATT, SNEGSKA (reference sequence). The V and J ends lost 7 bases and 5 bases respectively, with 14 bases between them. The CDR3 length is 12 residues. The CDR3 DNA follows: TGCAGTGGGGTAAACGATAAGGAGACCCAGTACTTC. Its protein is CSGVNDKETQYF.

The CDR3 bases are TGTGCCAGCAGTCCCCGCGGACATTTCCCTAGATACGAGCAGTACTTC. Its translation is CASSPRGHFPRYEQYF. The J gene is TRBJ2-7, the V gene TRBV6-1; possibly TRBD1 for D (5 bases). This CDR3 comprises 16 residues. V lost 5 bases and J 4 bases, leaving 21 bases between the germline ends. Per the germline V gene, CDR1 is MNHNS and CDR2 is SASEGT.

The V gene is TRBV18, the J gene TRBJ2-5; maybe TRBD2 (5 bases). V was cut by 3 bases and J by 6 bases, with 8 bases left in between. The CDR3 runs to 12 residues. Germline V lookup: CDR1 KGHSH, CDR2 LQKENI. CDR3 amino acids: CASSPVAKTQYF. The CDR3 DNA reads TGTGCCAGCTCACCGGTAGCGAAGACCCAGTACTTC.